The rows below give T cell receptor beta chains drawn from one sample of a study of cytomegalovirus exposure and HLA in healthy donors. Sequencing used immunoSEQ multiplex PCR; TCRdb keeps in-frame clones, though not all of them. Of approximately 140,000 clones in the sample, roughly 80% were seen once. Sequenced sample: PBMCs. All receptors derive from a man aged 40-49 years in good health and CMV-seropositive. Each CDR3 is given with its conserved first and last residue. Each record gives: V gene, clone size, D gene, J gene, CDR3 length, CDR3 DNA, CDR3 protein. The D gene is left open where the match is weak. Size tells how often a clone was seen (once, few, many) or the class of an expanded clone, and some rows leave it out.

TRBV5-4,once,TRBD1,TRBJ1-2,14,TGTGCCAGCAGCTCGAGACAGGGGGGCTATGGCTACACCTTC,CASSSRQGGYGYTF
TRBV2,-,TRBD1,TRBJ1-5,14,TGTGCCAGCAGTTGGGACAGCCTAAATCAGCCCCAGCATTTT,CASSWDSLNQPQHF
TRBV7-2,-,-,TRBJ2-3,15,TGTGCCAGCAGCTTAGCAAGGACAGGCACAGATACGCAGTATTTT,CASSLARTGTDTQYF
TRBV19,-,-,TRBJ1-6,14,TGTGCCAGTAGTAGGCAGGATTATAATTCACCCCTCCACTTT,CASSRQDYNSPLHF
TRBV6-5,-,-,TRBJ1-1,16,TGTGCCAGCAGTTACTCGGCGGGGGAGGTGAACACTGAAGCTTTCTTT,CASSYSAGEVNTEAFF
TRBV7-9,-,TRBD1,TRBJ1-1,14,TGTGCCGGGAAAACCGGGACAGTAAACACTGAAGCTTTCTTT,CAGKTGTVNTEAFF
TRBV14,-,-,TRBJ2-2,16,TGTGCCAGCAGCCAAGAGATGTCGAGGAACACCGGGGAGCTGTTTTTT,CASSQEMSRNTGELFF
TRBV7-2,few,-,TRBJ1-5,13,TGTGCCAGCAGCTTAGCGAGCGGTCAGCCCCAGCATTTT,CASSLASGQPQHF
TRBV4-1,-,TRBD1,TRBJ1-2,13,TGCGCCAGTAACCGGGACAGCAACTATGGCTACACCTTC,CASNRDSNYGYTF
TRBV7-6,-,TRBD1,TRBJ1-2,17,TGTGCCAGCAGCCTCCTGGGACAGGGCGAGGGGGACTATGGCTACACCTTC,CASSLLGQGEGDYGYTF
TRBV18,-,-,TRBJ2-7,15,TGTGCCAGCTCACCGGGGACACCCTCCTCCTACGAGCAGTACTTC,CASSPGTPSSYEQYF
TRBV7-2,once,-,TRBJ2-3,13,TGTGCCAGCAGCTGGGGGGGCGCAGATACGCAGTATTTT,CASSWGGADTQYF
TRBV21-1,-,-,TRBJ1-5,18,TGTGCCAGCAGCAATTGTCCTACAGGTTATTATAGCAATCAGCCCCAGCATTTT,CASSNCPTGYYSNQPQHF
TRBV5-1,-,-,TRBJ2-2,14,TGCGCCAGCAGATCGACCGGGGTAGAAGGGGAGCTGTTTTTT,CASRSTGVEGELFF
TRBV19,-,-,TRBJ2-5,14,TGTGCCAGTAGATCGAGAGCCATTCAAGAGACCCAGTACTTC,CASRSRAIQETQYF
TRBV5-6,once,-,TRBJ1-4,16,TGTGCCAGCAGCTTTGGGGCCGCAGCAACTAATGAAAAACTGTTTTTT,CASSFGAAATNEKLFF
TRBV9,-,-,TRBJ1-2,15,TGTGCCAGCAGCGTAGAAGGGGCTCCCAACTATGGCTACACCTTC,CASSVEGAPNYGYTF
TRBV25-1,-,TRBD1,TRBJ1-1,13,TGTGCCAGCAGTCAGGGGGACCTCACTGAAGCTTTCTTT,CASSQGDLTEAFF
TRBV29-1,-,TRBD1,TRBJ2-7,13,TGCAGCGCAGGGGACAGGACCCCTAACGAGCAGTACTTC,CSAGDRTPNEQYF
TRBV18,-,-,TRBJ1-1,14,TGTGCCAGCTCACGGAAAACAGTGAACACTGAAGCTTTCTTT,CASSRKTVNTEAFF
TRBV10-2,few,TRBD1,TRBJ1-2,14,TGCGCCAGCAACCCAGGGGGCGGGTCCTATGGCTACACCTTC,CASNPGGGSYGYTF
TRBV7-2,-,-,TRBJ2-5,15,TGTGCCAGCAGCACACAGATGACATCCGAAGAGACCCAGTACTTC,CASSTQMTSEETQYF
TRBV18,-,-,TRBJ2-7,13,TGTGCCAGCTCTCTCGGACAGTCCTACGAGCAGTACTTC,CASSLGQSYEQYF
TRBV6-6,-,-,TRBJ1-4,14,TGTGCCAGCAGATTACAGGGACCTAATGAAAAACTGTTTTTT,CASRLQGPNEKLFF
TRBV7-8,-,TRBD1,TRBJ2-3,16,TGTGCCAGCAGCACCCGGACAGGGGCTAGCACAGATACGCAGTATTTT,CASSTRTGASTDTQYF
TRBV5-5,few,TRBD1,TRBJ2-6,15,TGTGCCAGCAGCTCAGGGGGCACTGGGGCCAACGTCCTGACTTTC,CASSSGGTGANVLTF
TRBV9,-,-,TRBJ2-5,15,TGTGCCAGCAGCGTAGAGGACAAGTACCAAGAGACCCAGTACTTC,CASSVEDKYQETQYF
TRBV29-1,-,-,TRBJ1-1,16,TGCAGCGTTGAAGATCTCTGGGGACAAGGAAGATTGGAAGCTTTCTTT,CSVEDLWGQGRLEAFF
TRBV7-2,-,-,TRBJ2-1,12,TGTGCCAGCAGCTCTTTTTACAATGAGCAGTTCTTC,CASSSFYNEQFF
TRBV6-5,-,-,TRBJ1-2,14,TGTGCCAGCAGTTACTCGACAACTAACTATGGCTACACCTTC,CASSYSTTNYGYTF
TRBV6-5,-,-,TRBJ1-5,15,TGTGCCAGCAGGCACGTGGGGGGAAGCAATCAGCCCCAGCATTTT,CASRHVGGSNQPQHF
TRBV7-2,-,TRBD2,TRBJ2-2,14,TGTGCCAGCAGCTTCGGGGGGAAGACCGGGGAGCTGTTTTTT,CASSFGGKTGELFF
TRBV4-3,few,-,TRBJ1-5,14,TGCGCCAGCAGCCCCCGACGGGGTGACCAGCCCCAGCATTTT,CASSPRRGDQPQHF
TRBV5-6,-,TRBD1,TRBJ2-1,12,TGTGCCAGCAGCCCGACAGGGGATGAGCAGTTCTTC,CASSPTGDEQFF
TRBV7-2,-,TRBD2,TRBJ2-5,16,TGTGCCAGCAGCTTAGGGGGGAGGGGATTTATGGAGACCCAGTACTTC,CASSLGGRGFMETQYF
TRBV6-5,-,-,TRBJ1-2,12,TGTGCCAGCAGTTCAGGGTTATATGGCTACACCTTC,CASSSGLYGYTF
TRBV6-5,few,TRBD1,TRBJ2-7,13,TGTGCCAGCAATGGACAGGGGAAAAGGGTGCAGTACTTC,CASNGQGKRVQYF
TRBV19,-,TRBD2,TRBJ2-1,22,TGTGCCAGTAGTAGTATCTATCGGCGAGGGAGACTAGCGGGAGAGGGCTACAATGAGCAGTTCTTC,CASSSIYRRGRLAGEGYNEQFF
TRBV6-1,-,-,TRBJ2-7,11,TGTGCCAGCAGTGAAGTTCAGGAGCAGTACTTC,CASSEVQEQYF
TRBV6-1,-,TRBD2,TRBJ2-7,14,TGTGCCAGCAGTCGGTCTAGCGGGGGGAACGAGCAGTACTTC,CASSRSSGGNEQYF
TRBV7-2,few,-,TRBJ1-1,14,TGTGCCAGCAGCTCGCGGGGTCCTAACACTGAAGCTTTCTTT,CASSSRGPNTEAFF
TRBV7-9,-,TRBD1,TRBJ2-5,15,TGTGCCAGCAGCTTAACAGGGGGGAGCCAAGAGACCCAGTACTTC,CASSLTGGSQETQYF
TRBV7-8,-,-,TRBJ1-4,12,TGTGCCAGCAGCTTCCGACAGGAGAAACTGTTTTTT,CASSFRQEKLFF
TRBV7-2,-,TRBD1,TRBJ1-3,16,TGTGCCAGCAGCCCATATACAGGGGCGTACGGAAACACCATATATTTT,CASSPYTGAYGNTIYF
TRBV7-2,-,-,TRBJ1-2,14,TGTGCCACTACACCCGGAGGGGATCGACGAGGCTACACCTTC,CATTPGGDRRGYTF
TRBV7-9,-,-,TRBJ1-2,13,TGTGCCAGCAGCTTTCTGCAGGGTGATGGCTACACCTTC,CASSFLQGDGYTF
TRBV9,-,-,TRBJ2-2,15,TGTGCCAGCAGCGTAGGGGCAGGGAACACCGGGGAGCTGTTTTTT,CASSVGAGNTGELFF
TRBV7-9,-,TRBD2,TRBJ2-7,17,TGTGCCAGCAGCCCGGGACTAGCGGGAGGGCTAACCTACGAGCAGTACTTC,CASSPGLAGGLTYEQYF
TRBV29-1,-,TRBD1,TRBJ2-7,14,TGCAGCGTAAGGGTCACAGGGGTTGGAGACGAGCAGTACTTC,CSVRVTGVGDEQYF
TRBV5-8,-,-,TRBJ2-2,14,TGTGCCAGCAGCTTGGTCCTGAACACCGGGGAGCTGTTTTTT,CASSLVLNTGELFF
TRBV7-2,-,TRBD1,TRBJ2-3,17,TGTGCCAGCAGCCTTAGTCAGGGACAGGGATACACAGATACGCAGTATTTT,CASSLSQGQGYTDTQYF
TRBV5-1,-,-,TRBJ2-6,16,TGCGCCAGCAGCTTCGCCAGTACGGGTGGGGCCAACGTCCTGACTTTC,CASSFASTGGANVLTF
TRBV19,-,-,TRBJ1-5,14,TGTGCCACGACTGCTGGATCCAGCAATCAGCCCCAGCATTTT,CATTAGSSNQPQHF
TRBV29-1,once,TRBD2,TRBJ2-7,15,TGCAGCGTTGTAAGGACTAGCGGGGGGGGACACGAGCAGTACTTC,CSVVRTSGGGHEQYF
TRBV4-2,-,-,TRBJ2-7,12,TGTGCCAGCAGCCAATTGGAGGGCGAGCAGTACTTC,CASSQLEGEQYF